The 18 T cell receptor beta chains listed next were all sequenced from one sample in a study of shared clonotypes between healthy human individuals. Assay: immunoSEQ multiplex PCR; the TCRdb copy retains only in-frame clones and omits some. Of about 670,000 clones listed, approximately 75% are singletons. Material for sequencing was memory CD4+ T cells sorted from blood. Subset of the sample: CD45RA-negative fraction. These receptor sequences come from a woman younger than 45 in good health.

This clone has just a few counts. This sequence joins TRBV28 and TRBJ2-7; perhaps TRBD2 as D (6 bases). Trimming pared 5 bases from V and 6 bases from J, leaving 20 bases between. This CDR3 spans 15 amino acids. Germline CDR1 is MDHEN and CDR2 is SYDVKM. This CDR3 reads CASSPPGSLKSEQYF. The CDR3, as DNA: TGTGCCAGCAGTCCCCCCGGGAGCCTAAAGTCCGAGCAGTACTTC.

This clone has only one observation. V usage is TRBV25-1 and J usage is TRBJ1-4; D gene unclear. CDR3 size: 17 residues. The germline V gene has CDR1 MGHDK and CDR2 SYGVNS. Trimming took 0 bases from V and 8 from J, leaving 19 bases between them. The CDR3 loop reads CASSEYLTPGLGEKLFF. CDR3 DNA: TGTGCCAGCAGTGAATACCTGACTCCCGGCTTAGGGGAAAAACTGTTTTTT.

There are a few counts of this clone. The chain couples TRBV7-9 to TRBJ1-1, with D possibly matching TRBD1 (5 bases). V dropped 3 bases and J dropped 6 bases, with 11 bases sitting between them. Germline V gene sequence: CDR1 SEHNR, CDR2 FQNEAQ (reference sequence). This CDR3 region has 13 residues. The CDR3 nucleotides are TGTGCCAGCAGCTTGAGGGGTGGCCCTGAAGCTTTCTTT. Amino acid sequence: CASSLRGGPEAFF.

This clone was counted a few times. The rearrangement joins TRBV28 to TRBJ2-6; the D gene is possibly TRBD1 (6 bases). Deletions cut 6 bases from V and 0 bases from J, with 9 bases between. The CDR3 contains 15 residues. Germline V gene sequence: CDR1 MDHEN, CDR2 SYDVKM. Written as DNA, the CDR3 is TGTGCCAGCAGGGAAGGGGGCTCTGGGGCCAACGTCCTGACTTTC. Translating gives CASREGGSGANVLTF.

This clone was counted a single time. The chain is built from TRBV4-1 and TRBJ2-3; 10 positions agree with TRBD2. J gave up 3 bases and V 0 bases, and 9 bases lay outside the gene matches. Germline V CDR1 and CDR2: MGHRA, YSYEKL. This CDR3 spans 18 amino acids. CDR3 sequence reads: CASSQDLSRTSGTDTQYF. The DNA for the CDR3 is TGCGCCAGCAGCCAAGATCTCTCGAGGACTAGCGGTACAGATACGCAGTATTTT.

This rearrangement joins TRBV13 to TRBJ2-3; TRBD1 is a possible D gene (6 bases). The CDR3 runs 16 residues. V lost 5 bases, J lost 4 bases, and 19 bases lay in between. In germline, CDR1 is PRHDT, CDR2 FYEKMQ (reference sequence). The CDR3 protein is CASSEEQGSSPDTQYF. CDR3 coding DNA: TGTGCCAGCAGCGAAGAACAGGGTAGCTCCCCAGATACGCAGTATTTT.

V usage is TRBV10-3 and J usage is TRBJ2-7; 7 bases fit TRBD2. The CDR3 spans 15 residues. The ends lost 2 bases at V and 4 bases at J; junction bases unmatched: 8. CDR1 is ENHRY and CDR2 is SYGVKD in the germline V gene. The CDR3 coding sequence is TGTGCCATCAGTGAGAATAGCGGAGCGGGATACGAGCAGTACTTC. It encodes CAISENSGAGYEQYF.

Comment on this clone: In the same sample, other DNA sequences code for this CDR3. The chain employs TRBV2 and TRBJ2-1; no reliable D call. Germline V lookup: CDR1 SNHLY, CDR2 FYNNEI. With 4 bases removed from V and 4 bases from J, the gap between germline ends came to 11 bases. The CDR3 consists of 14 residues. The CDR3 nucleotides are TGTGCCAGCAGTGGCCCCCTCAGTTACAATGAGCAGTTCTTC. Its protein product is CASSGPLSYNEQFF.

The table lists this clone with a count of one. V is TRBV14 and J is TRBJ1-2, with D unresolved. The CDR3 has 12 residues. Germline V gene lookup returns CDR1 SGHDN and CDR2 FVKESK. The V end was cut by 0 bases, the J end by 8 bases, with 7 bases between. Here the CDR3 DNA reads TGTGCCAGCAGCCAAGATACCCTCGGCTACACCTTC. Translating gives CASSQDTLGYTF.

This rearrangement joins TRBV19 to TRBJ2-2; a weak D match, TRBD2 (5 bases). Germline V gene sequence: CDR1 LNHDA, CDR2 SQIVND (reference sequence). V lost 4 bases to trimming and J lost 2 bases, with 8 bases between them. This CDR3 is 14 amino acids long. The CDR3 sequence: CASSSGYNTGELFF. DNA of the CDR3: TGTGCCAGTAGTAGCGGGTATAACACCGGGGAGCTGTTTTTT.

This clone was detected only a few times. This CDR3 is CASSVDTWVVAGLEQFF. The CDR3 DNA is TGTGCCAGCAGCGTTGATACTTGGGTGGTAGCGGGGCTCGAGCAGTTCTTC. The chain uses TRBV11-2 and TRBJ2-1; TRBD2 agrees at 8 bases. Unmatched junction bases numbered 19, after V lost 5 bases and J lost 10 bases. This CDR3 is built from 17 residues. CDR1 and CDR2 from the germline V gene are SGHAT and FQNNGV.

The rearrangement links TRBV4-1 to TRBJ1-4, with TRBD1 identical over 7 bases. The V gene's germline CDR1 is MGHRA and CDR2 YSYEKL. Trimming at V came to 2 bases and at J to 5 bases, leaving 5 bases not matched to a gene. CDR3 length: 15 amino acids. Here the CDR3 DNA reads TGCGCCAGCAGCCAATCCGGACAGGAGAATGAAAAACTGTTTTTT. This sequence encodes CASSQSGQENEKLFF.

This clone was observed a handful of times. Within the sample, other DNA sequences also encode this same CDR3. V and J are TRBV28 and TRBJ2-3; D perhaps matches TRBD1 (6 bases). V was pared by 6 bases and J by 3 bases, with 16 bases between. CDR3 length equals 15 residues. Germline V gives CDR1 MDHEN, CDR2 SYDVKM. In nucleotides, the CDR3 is TGTGCCAGCAGCTCAACAGGGACCAGGACAGATACGCAGTATTTT. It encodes CASSSTGTRTDTQYF.

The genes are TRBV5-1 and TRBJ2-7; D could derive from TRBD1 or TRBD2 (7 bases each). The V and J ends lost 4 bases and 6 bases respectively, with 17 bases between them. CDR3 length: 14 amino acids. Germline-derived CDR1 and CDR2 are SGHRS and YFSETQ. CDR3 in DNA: TGCGCCAGCAGCCTAGGGACAGCGGGGACCGAGCAGTACTTC. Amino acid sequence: CASSLGTAGTEQYF. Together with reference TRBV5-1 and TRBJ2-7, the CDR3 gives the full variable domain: KAGVTQTPRYLIKTRGQQVTLSCSPISGHRSVSWYQQTPGQGLQFLFEYFSETQRNKGNFPGRFSGRQFSNSRSEMNVSTLELGDSALYLCASSLGTAGTEQYFGPGTRLTVT.

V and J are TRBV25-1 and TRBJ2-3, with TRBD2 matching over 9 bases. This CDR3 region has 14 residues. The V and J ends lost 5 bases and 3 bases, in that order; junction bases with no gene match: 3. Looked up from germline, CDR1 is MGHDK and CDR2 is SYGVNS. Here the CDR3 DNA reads TGTGCCAGCAGTATGCTAGCGGGAACAGATACGCAGTATTTT. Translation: CASSMLAGTDTQYF.

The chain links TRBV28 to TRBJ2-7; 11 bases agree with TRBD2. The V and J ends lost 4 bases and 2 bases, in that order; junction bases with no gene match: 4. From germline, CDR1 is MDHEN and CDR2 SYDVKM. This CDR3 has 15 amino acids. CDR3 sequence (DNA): TGTGCCAGCAGTTCCGTAGCGGGAGGGGCCTACGAGCAGTACTTC. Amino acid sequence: CASSSVAGGAYEQYF. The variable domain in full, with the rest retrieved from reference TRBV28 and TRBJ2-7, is DVKVTQSSRYLVKRTGEKVFLECVQDMDHENMFWYRQDPGLGLRLIYFSYDVKMKEKGDIPEGYSVSREKKERFSLILESASTNQTSMYLCASSSVAGGAYEQYFGPGTRLTVT.

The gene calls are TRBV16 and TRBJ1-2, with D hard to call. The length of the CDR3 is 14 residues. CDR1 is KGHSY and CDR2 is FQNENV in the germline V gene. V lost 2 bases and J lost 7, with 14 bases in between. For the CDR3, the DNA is TGTGCCAGCAGCCAAGGAAGTGTAGTCGGTGGCTACACCTTC. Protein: CASSQGSVVGGYTF.

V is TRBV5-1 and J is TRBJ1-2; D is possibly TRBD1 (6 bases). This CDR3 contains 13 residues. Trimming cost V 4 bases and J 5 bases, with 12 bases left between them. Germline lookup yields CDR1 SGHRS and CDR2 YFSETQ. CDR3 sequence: CASSPGQLYGYTF. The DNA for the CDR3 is TGCGCCAGCAGCCCAGGACAGTTATATGGCTACACCTTC.